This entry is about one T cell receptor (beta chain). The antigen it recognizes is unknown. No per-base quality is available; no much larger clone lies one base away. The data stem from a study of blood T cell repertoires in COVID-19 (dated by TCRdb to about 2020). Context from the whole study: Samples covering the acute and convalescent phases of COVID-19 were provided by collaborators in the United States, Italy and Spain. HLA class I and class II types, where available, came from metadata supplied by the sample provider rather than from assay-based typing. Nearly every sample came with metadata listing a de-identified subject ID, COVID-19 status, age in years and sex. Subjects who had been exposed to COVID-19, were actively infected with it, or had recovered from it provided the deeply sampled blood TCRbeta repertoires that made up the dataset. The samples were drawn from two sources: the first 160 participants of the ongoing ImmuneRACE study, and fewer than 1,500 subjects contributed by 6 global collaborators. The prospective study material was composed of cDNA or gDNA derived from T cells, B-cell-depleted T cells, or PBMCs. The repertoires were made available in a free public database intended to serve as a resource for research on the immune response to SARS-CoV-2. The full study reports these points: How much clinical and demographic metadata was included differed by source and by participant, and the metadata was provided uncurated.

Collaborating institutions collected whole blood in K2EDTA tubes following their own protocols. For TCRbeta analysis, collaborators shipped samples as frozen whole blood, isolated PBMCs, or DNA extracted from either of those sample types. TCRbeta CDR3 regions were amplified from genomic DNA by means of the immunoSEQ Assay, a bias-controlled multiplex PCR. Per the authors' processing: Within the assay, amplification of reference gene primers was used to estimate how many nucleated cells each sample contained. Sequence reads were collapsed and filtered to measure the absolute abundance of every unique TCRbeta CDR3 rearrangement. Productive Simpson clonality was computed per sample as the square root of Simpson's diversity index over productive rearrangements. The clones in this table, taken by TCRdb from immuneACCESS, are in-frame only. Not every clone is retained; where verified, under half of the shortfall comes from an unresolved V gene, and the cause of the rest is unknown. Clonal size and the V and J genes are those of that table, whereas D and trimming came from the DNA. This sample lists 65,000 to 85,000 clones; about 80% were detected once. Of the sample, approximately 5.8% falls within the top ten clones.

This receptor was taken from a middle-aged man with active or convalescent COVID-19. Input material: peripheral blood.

CDR3 region: CASSPRTGELFF. DNA sequence: TGTGCCAGCAGCCCCCGGACCGGGGAGCTGTTTTTT. This chain is built from TRBV5-5 and TRBJ2-2; no D gene can be assigned with confidence. Counted from cysteine to phenylalanine, this CDR3 has 12 amino acids. Only the CDR3 part of the read is kept: 36 bases, read in frame from the first base. V loses 4 bases, J loses 5 bases, and the germline ends lie 6 bases apart. CDR1 and CDR2, per the germline V gene (reference sequence), are SGHKS and YYEKEE.